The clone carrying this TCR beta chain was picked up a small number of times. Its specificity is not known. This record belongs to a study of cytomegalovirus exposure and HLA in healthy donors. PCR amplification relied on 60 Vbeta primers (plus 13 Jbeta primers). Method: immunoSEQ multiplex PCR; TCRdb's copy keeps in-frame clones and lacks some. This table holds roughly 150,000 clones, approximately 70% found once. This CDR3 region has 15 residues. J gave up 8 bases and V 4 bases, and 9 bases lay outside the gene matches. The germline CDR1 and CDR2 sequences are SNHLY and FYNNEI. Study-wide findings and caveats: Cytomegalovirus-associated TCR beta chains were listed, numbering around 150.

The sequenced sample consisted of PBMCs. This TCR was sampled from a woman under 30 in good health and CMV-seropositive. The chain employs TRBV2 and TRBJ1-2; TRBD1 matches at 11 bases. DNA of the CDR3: TGTGCCAGCAGTGGCGGACAGGGGGCCTTTTCGGGCTACACCTTC. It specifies CASSGGQGAFSGYTF.